The 14 T cell receptor beta chains below all came from one sample that was sequenced in a study of breast tumors, draining lymph nodes, adjacent tissues. Axillary draining lymph nodes of breast cancer patients supplied the node samples. TCRdb passed the multiplex PCR reads through MiXCR, listing each CDR3 protein once. Altogether around 140,000 distinct CDR3 sequences are present, approximately 32% being singletons, with the ten largest covering approximately 2.3%. The sequencing input was axillary lymph node tissue. The receptors come from a female donor with breast cancer. Some clones in this sample may be carry-over from other donors' samples.

The rearrangement joins TRBV6-1 to TRBJ1-1; 7 positions agree with TRBD1. Germline V gene sequence: CDR1 MNHNS, CDR2 SASEGT. This CDR3 region has 13 residues. The trim removed 4 bases at V and 11 bases at J, leaving 10 bases unmatched. CDR3 coding DNA: TGTGCCAGCAGTGCAGAGAGACAGGGAAGGGCTTTCTTT. Its translation: CASSAERQGRAFF.

Worth noting for this clonotype: A read error is likely, as this CDR3 ends without the conserved phenylalanine or tryptophan. V is TRBV29-1 and J is TRBJ2-5; TRBD1 might be the D (6 bases). The germline gives CDR1 SQVTM, CDR2 ANQGSEA. With 8 bases removed from V and 0 bases from J, the gap between germline ends came to 13 bases. This CDR3 comprises 13 residues. DNA for the CDR3: TGCAGCTCGACCCCAGGGGACCAAGAGACCCAGTACCTC. This encodes CSSTPGDQETQYL.

About this clonotype itself: This may arise from a read error, as a much more abundant clone is one base away. This chain joins TRBV19 and TRBJ1-2; 12 bases map to TRBD1. After removal of 5 bases from V and 5 bases from J, the junction contained 3 bases not matched to a gene. Germline V gives CDR1 LNHDA, CDR2 SQIVND (reference sequence). CDR3 length equals 14 residues. CDR3 protein: CASSSGQGAYGYTF. In DNA, the CDR3 is TGTGCCAGTAGTTCGGGACAGGGGGCTTATGGCTACACCTTC.

This clonotype has at least ten counts. V usage is TRBV30 and J usage is TRBJ1-5; D is perhaps TRBD1 (5 bases). CDR1 is GTSNPN, CDR2 SVGIG, per germline (reference sequence). This CDR3 is 13 amino acids long. Trimming left V 2 bases short and J 6 bases short, with 11 bases between. The CDR3 DNA reads TGTGCCTGGAGTACCGGGGACGGTCAGCCCCAGCATTTT. Protein product: CAWSTGDGQPQHF.

The CDR3, as DNA: TGTGCCAGCAAGTGGGGGAAACAAGAGACCCAGTACTTC. This encodes CASKWGKQETQYF. The gene calls are TRBV6-1 and TRBJ2-5; D tentatively reads TRBD1 or TRBD2 (5 bases each). The CDR3 has 13 residues. Trimming stripped 7 bases from V and 2 bases from J, with 11 bases between. CDR1 and CDR2 from the germline V gene are MNHNS and SASEGT.

This clonotype was seen repeatedly, ten times or more. The chain has TRBV2 and TRBJ1-5; tentative D call: TRBD1 (6 bases). The CDR3 sequence is 15 residues long. The germline V and J ends were trimmed by 6 bases and 3 bases, with 15 bases remaining between them. Germline V gives CDR1 SNHLY, CDR2 FYNNEI. CDR3 DNA sequence: TGTGCCAGCAGGGGGGGACATCTGAACAATCAGCCCCAGCATTTT. It is translated as CASRGGHLNNQPQHF.

This clonotype was recorded at least ten times. This chain uses TRBV5-1 with TRBJ2-1; perhaps TRBD2 as D (5 bases). Germline values: CDR1 SGHRS, CDR2 YFSETQ. The length of the CDR3 is 14 residues. The V end lost 5 bases, the J end lost 1 base, and 10 bases lay between the germline ends. The CDR3 here is CASRSGESYNEQFF. For the CDR3, the DNA is TGCGCCAGCAGGTCCGGGGAATCCTACAATGAGCAGTTCTTC.

This clonotype was found many times. The chain employs TRBV11-2 and TRBJ2-1, with a possible D match to TRBD2 (5 bases). Trimming shortened V by 2 bases and J by 9 bases, and 8 bases separated the two germline ends. The CDR3 runs to 12 residues. The germline V gene has CDR1 SGHAT and CDR2 FQNNGV. CDR3 nucleotide sequence: TGTGCCAGCAGCTTAAGTGGACTTGAGCAGTTCTTC. This gives the protein CASSLSGLEQFF.

This clonotype was seen at least ten times. The V and J genes are TRBV6-5 and TRBJ1-6; D is possibly TRBD1 (6 bases). Germline V gene sequence: CDR1 MNHEY, CDR2 SVGAGI. The ends were cut back, 7 bases at V and 7 bases at J, with 11 bases in the middle. CDR3 size: 13 residues. CDR3 bases: TGTGCCAGCAAGGGGGGTGGGAATTCACCCCTCCACTTT. Residues: CASKGGGNSPLHF.

About this clonotype itself: Here the CDR3 omits its conserved ending phenylalanine or tryptophan, so a read error is the likely source. The chain employs TRBV7-2 and TRBJ2-7, with D unresolved. Germline assignment: CDR1 SGHTA and CDR2 FQGNSA. There are 14 residues in the CDR3. The CDR3 bases are TGTGCCAGCAGCTTAGCTTCGGGTTCCTACAAGCAGTACCTC. It encodes CASSLASGSYKQYL.

CDR3 bases: TGTGCCAGCAGTGAACTAGCCGCGAACACCGGGGAGCTGTTTTTT. Its protein product is CASSELAANTGELFF. The V gene is TRBV2, the J gene TRBJ2-2; tentatively, D is TRBD2 (5 bases). With 2 bases removed from V and 0 bases from J, the gap between germline ends came to 7 bases. The CDR3 consists of 15 residues. Germline CDR1 and CDR2: SNHLY and FYNNEI.

There are many counts of this clonotype. The rearrangement links TRBV3-1 to TRBJ2-7; no clear D gene. The germline CDR1 and CDR2 sequences are LGHDT and YNNKEL (reference sequence). The CDR3 spans 12 residues. The V end lost 4 bases, the J end lost 0 bases, and 4 bases lay between the germline ends. The DNA for the CDR3 is TGTGCCAGCAGCCGTACCTCCTACGAGCAGTACTTC. This codes for CASSRTSYEQYF.

This clonotype was detected ten times or more. The V and J genes are TRBV20-1 and TRBJ1-5; D is ambiguous. Deletions cut 5 bases from V and 9 bases from J, with 14 bases between. CDR3 length: 12 residues. Germline V gene sequence: CDR1 DFQATT, CDR2 SNEGSKA (reference sequence). Here the CDR3 reads CSASDVGSPQHF. The CDR3 bases are TGCAGTGCTTCGGACGTCGGCTCGCCCCAGCATTTT.

The chain carries TRBV27 and TRBJ1-5, with 11 bases lining up with TRBD1. The junction had 3 bases not matched to a gene; V was cut back by 5 bases and J by 0 bases. The CDR3 runs 16 residues. CDR1 is MNHEY and CDR2 is SMNVEV in the germline V gene (reference sequence). The CDR3 region has the DNA TGTGCCAGCAGTCGGGACAGGGGGTATAGCAATCAGCCCCAGCATTTT. This codes for CASSRDRGYSNQPQHF.